Sequencing of this T cell receptor (beta chain) was carried out in a study of OX40 agonist ivuxolimab in advanced cancers. Data came from immunoSEQ multiplex PCR; TCRdb stores just in-frame clones and leaves some out. The table shows 35,000 to 45,000 clones, with roughly 90% occurring only once. Autoimmune disease history or systemic immunosuppression disqualified patients. V shed 1 base and J shed 3 bases, with 6 bases lying between them. Per germline, CDR1 LNHDA and CDR2 SQIVND (reference sequence). CDR3 size: 13 residues. Here the sequenced sample was CD4+ or CD8+ T cells sorted from blood, taken in a trial of the OX40 agonist ivuxolimab. The V and J genes are TRBV19 and TRBJ1-1; D gene unclear. This TCR came from an adult with an advanced solid tumor such as melanoma, head and neck, liver or kidney cancer. Written as DNA, the CDR3 is TGTGCCAGTAGTATAGGGTCGCACACTGAAGCTTTCTTT. This codes for CASSIGSHTEAFF.